These 24 T cell receptor beta chains came from one sample sequenced in a study of blood T cell repertoires in COVID-19 (dated by TCRdb to the early 2020s). The library came from the immunoSEQ multiplex PCR assay. The table comes from immuneACCESS by way of TCRdb, which keeps in-frame sequences with V and J called. Part of the clones is missing from these tables; in studies checked, under half for an unresolved V gene and the rest for unknown reasons. For this sample there are some 150,000 clones; approximately 85% appear just once. In total, the top ten clones hold less than 9% of the sample. The sample comprised peripheral blood. These receptors were taken from a man in his forties or fifties who had recovered from COVID-19.

This chain uses TRBV9 with TRBJ2-1, with D maybe TRBD2 (5 bases). The CDR3 is 13 amino acids. The germline gives CDR1 SGDLS, CDR2 YYNGEE. Trimming left V 2 bases short and J 9 bases short, with 12 bases between. The CDR3 DNA sequence: TGTGCCAGCAGCGTCGTTCTCGGGGTTGAGCAGTTCTTC. Amino acid sequence: CASSVVLGVEQFF.

The chain carries TRBV27 and TRBJ1-2; D ambiguous. V lost 3 bases and J 4 bases, leaving 15 bases between the germline ends. The CDR3 covers 15 residues. Germline V gives CDR1 MNHEY, CDR2 SMNVEV (reference sequence). In DNA form, the CDR3 reads TGTGCCAGCAGTTTGGGTATGCGTGGCGGCTATGGCTACACCTTC. Translated: CASSLGMRGGYGYTF.

The rearrangement joins TRBV6-2 or TRBV6-3 to TRBJ1-2, with 11 bases fitting TRBD1. The CDR3 is 15 residues long. The V segment lost 4 bases and the J segment 4 bases; nucleotides outside the gene matches: 5. Germline CDR1 is MNHEY and CDR2 is SVGEGT. CDR3 bases: TGTGCCAGCAGTTCCGGACAGGGGGCGGTCTATGGCTACACCTTC. Translation gives CASSSGQGAVYGYTF.

The chain uses TRBV19 and TRBJ1-1; D may be TRBD1 (5 bases). This CDR3 region has 11 residues. The V end was cut by 5 bases, the J end by 10 bases, with 11 bases between. CDR1 and CDR2 (germline): LNHDA, SQIVND (reference sequence). The CDR3: CASSVPGGAFF. DNA of the CDR3: TGTGCCAGTAGTGTACCGGGGGGAGCTTTCTTT.

V usage is TRBV5-1 and J usage is TRBJ2-1; 12 nucleotides agree with TRBD2. Germline lookup yields CDR1 SGHRS and CDR2 YFSETQ. This CDR3 contains 17 residues. The ends lost 0 bases at V and 7 bases at J; junction bases unmatched: 8. In DNA, the CDR3 is TGCGCCAGCAGCTTGGTCGCCCTAGCGGGAGGGGGGAATGAGCAGTTCTTC. This encodes CASSLVALAGGGNEQFF.

This clone came up once. The genes are TRBV4-1 and TRBJ2-3; D is perhaps TRBD2 (6 bases). The V end was cut by 4 bases, the J end by 5 bases, with 16 bases between. This CDR3 is built from 15 residues. The germline V gene encodes CDR1 MGHRA and CDR2 YSYEKL. The CDR3 region is CASSPGGGGRDTQYF. In DNA, the CDR3 is TGCGCCAGCAGCCCAGGCGGAGGAGGGAGAGATACGCAGTATTTT.

V is TRBV4-1 and J is TRBJ2-7, with D possibly matching TRBD2 (5 bases). The CDR3 has 15 residues. Between the trimmed V and J ends, which lost 0 bases and 1 base, there was a span of 10 bases. The germline V gene has CDR1 MGHRA and CDR2 YSYEKL. The CDR3 region is CASSQDRRGSYEQYF. CDR3 nucleotides: TGCGCCAGCAGCCAAGATCGACGGGGTTCCTACGAGCAGTACTTC.

The chain is built from TRBV7-9 and TRBJ2-5, with 9 bases that match TRBD1. The trim removed 5 bases at V and 10 bases at J, leaving 8 bases unmatched. The germline V gene has CDR1 SEHNR and CDR2 FQNEAQ (reference sequence). This CDR3 spans 13 amino acids. The CDR3 DNA reads as TGTGCCAGCAGCACTACAGGGGGCGGTGACCAGTACTTC. This encodes CASSTTGGGDQYF.

This clone has just one count. CDR3 in DNA: TGTGCCAGCAGACACACGGGACAGGGGGCCAGAGATACGCAGTATTTT. Translating gives CASRHTGQGARDTQYF. This chain joins TRBV6-6 and TRBJ2-3; 12 bases agree with TRBD1. With 6 bases clipped from V and 5 bases from J, the junction kept 9 bases outside the gene matches. Germline CDR1 reads MNHNY; CDR2 reads SVGAGI (reference sequence). The length of the CDR3 is 16 residues.

The chain couples TRBV6-5 to TRBJ1-2; 10 bases match TRBD1. The V segment lost 6 bases and the J segment 6 bases; nucleotides outside the gene matches: 7. The CDR3 consists of 14 residues. The germline V gene has CDR1 MNHEY and CDR2 SVGAGI. The DNA for the CDR3 is TGTGCCAGCAGCTTGACAGGGGGCGCGGATGGCTACACCTTC. Amino acids: CASSLTGGADGYTF.

This clone appeared once. The chain combines TRBV24-1 with TRBJ2-1; tentative D call: TRBD2 (6 bases). V lost 8 bases, J lost 13 bases, and 20 bases lay in between. The CDR3 is 13 residues long. Germline assignment: CDR1 KGHDR and CDR2 SFDVKD. The CDR3 DNA sequence: TGTGCCACCAAGGGGAGGCTGGCGGGACCTCAGTTCTTC. Translated, it gives CATKGRLAGPQFF.

The chain couples TRBV5-5 to TRBJ1-5; the D gene is possibly TRBD1 (5 bases). The V end was cut by 2 bases, the J end by 14 bases, with 14 bases between. The germline V gene has CDR1 SGHKS and CDR2 YYEKEE (reference sequence). CDR3 length equals 12 residues. CDR3 coding DNA: TGTGCCAGCAGCTTCGACACCCAAGGGGAGCATTTT. Residues: CASSFDTQGEHF.

To note about this clone: At the DNA level, this CDR3 is encoded by other sequences in the same sample as well. This chain joins TRBV30 and TRBJ1-1; tentative D call: TRBD1 (6 bases). The V gene lost 0 bases and the J gene lost 2 bases, with 7 bases spanning the gap. The CDR3 contains 13 residues. In germline, CDR1 is GTSNPN, CDR2 SVGIG (reference sequence). The CDR3 region is CAWSVGGNTEAFF. The CDR3 DNA is TGTGCCTGGAGTGTAGGGGGTAACACTGAAGCTTTCTTT.

This clone showed up just once. The chain couples TRBV19 to TRBJ1-1; D unresolved. This CDR3 has 12 amino acids. Germline CDR1 LNHDA, CDR2 SQIVND (reference sequence). V gave up 7 bases and J gave up 10 bases, with 16 bases separating them. The CDR3 DNA sequence: TGTGCCAGTATCCAACCTTCCAGTGGAGCTTTCTTT. This encodes CASIQPSSGAFF.

The gene calls are TRBV13 and TRBJ2-5, with D possibly being TRBD1 (5 bases). Trimming cost V 5 bases and J 3 bases, with 10 bases left between them. Germline CDR1 reads PRHDT; CDR2 reads FYEKMQ (reference sequence). The CDR3 is 13 residues long. CDR3 in amino acids: CASSPWGEETQYF. The CDR3 DNA reads TGTGCCAGCAGCCCCTGGGGCGAAGAGACCCAGTACTTC.

This CDR3 reads CASSEYGQGAYEQYF. DNA for the CDR3: TGTGCCAGCAGTGAATATGGACAGGGGGCCTACGAGCAGTACTTC. J is TRBJ2-7 and V is TRBV6-1, with 10 bases fitting TRBD1. This CDR3 has 15 amino acids. Germline CDR1 reads MNHNS; CDR2 reads SASEGT. With V trimmed by 2 bases and J by 2 bases, 3 bases remained unmatched.

This clone has a handful of counts. V and J are TRBV6-2 or TRBV6-3 and TRBJ1-1; D not resolved. The ends were cut back, 5 bases at V and 3 bases at J, with 4 bases in the middle. Per germline, CDR1 MNHEY and CDR2 SVGEGT. This CDR3 region has 11 residues. The CDR3 DNA reads as TGTGCCAGCAGTCCGGACACTGAAGCTTTCTTT. This codes for CASSPDTEAFF.

The rearrangement joins TRBV4-3 to TRBJ2-7, with 9 nucleotides matching TRBD1. Germline V CDR1 and CDR2: LGHNA, YSLEER. The CDR3 consists of 17 residues. The V and J ends lost 3 bases and 3 bases, in that order; junction bases with no gene match: 12. DNA of the CDR3: TGCGCCAGCAGCCACCAGGGGTGGGGACAGGGAAGCTACGAGCAGTACTTC. Translating gives CASSHQGWGQGSYEQYF.

The CDR3 DNA reads as TGCGCCAGCAGCCAAGGGGGACAGGGTAACTACGAGCAGTACTTC. Translation: CASSQGGQGNYEQYF. The gene calls are TRBV4-3 and TRBJ2-7, with 9 bases matching TRBD1. Germline loops: CDR1 LGHNA, CDR2 YSLEER. This CDR3 has 15 amino acids. V was clipped by 1 base and J by 3 bases; unmatched bases: 4.

This chain uses TRBV6-1 with TRBJ2-4, with 7 bases aligning to TRBD1. V shed 0 bases, J shed 7 bases, and the junction held 0 bases outside the gene matches. The CDR3 contains 13 residues. CDR1 is MNHNS and CDR2 is SASEGT in the germline V gene. The chain's CDR3 is CASSEADRNIQYF. The CDR3 nucleotides are TGTGCCAGCAGTGAAGCGGACAGGAACATTCAGTACTTC.

This rearrangement joins TRBV24-1 to TRBJ2-1; 9 bases line up with TRBD2. Looked up from germline, CDR1 is KGHDR and CDR2 is SFDVKD. V gave up 4 bases and J gave up 1 base; unmatched junction bases: 7. The CDR3 extends over 17 amino acids. The CDR3, as DNA: TGTGCCACCAGTGACTGGGGGCTAGCGGGGTCCTACAATGAGCAGTTCTTC. Residues: CATSDWGLAGSYNEQFF.

The chain combines TRBV7-8 with TRBJ2-5, with D unresolved. Between the trimmed V and J ends, which lost 6 bases and 5 bases, there was a span of 10 bases. Germline CDR1 SGHVS, CDR2 FQNEAQ. This CDR3 spans 12 amino acids. The CDR3 spells CASSSSLETQYF. CDR3 bases: TGTGCCAGCAGTTCCAGTTTGGAGACCCAGTACTTC.

The chain has TRBV9 and TRBJ1-2, with 9 bases lining up with TRBD1. V shed 4 bases, J shed 10 bases, and the junction held 8 bases outside the gene matches. This CDR3 spans 13 amino acids. Germline assignment: CDR1 SGDLS and CDR2 YYNGEE. Written as DNA, the CDR3 is TGTGCCAGCAGCCCTACAGGGGGCGCGGACTACACCTTC. Amino acid sequence: CASSPTGGADYTF.

The chain employs TRBV4-1 and TRBJ2-5; TRBD1 might be the D (6 bases). The CDR3 is 13 residues long. V gave up 1 base and J gave up 7 bases, with 10 bases separating them. Germline V gene lookup returns CDR1 MGHRA and CDR2 YSYEKL. This CDR3 is CASSQVGAGTQYF. DNA for the CDR3: TGCGCCAGCAGCCAAGTGGGGGCTGGGACCCAGTACTTC.